Below, 32 T cell receptor beta chains from the same sample are listed, as sequenced in a study of CD8 T cells in ankylosing spondylitis (dated by TCRdb to 2017 to 2019). Library generation was performed with 5' RACE. Sequencing instrument: Illumina HiSeq 2500. The public reads were run again by TCRdb, first through fastp at Q25 and then through MiXCR, and only productive beta chains were kept. Rows matching on CDR3 protein sequence are summarized as one entry with the most common DNA and genes. For this sample there are roughly 130,000 distinct CDR3 sequences; roughly 6.6% appear just once. Roughly an eighth of the sample lies in the top ten. The material sequenced was blood, either unsorted or a sorted T cell fraction (not recorded which). These TCRs come from a male donor with ankylosing spondylitis or in good health (not recorded which).

This clonotype was counted a few times. The chain employs TRBV12-3 or TRBV12-4 and TRBJ1-1; 7 bases fit TRBD1. The V and J ends lost 3 bases and 4 bases, in that order; junction bases with no gene match: 8. The CDR3 totals 15 residues. The CDR3 bases are TGTGCCAGCAGTTTGTCTTACAGGGGAAGCACTGAAGCTTTCTTT. It translates to CASSLSYRGSTEAFF.

This clonotype was recorded many times. The V gene is TRBV30, the J gene TRBJ2-7, with 12 bases fitting TRBD2. Trimming cost V 5 bases and J 6 bases; bases outside gene matches: 5. The CDR3 runs to 13 residues. Germline CDR1 and CDR2: GTSNPN and SVGIG (reference sequence). CDR3 DNA sequence: TGTGCCTGGGAGACTAGCGGGAGATCCGAGCAGTACTTC. Translated, it gives CAWETSGRSEQYF. Supplemented by reference TRBV30 and TRBJ2-7, the full variable domain reads SQTIHQWPATLVQPVGSPLSLECTVEGTSNPNLYWYRQAAGRGLQLLFYSVGIGQISSEVPQNLSASRPQDRQFILSSKKLLLSDSGFYLCAWETSGRSEQYFGPGTRLTVT.

The rearrangement uses TRBV20-1 and TRBJ1-2; 7 bases map to TRBD1. There are 14 residues in the CDR3. After removal of 6 bases from V and 4 bases from J, the junction contained 11 bases not matched to a gene. Looked up from germline, CDR1 is DFQATT and CDR2 is SNEGSKA (reference sequence). The CDR3 protein is CSAQSGQDLYGYTF. The CDR3 bases are TGCAGTGCGCAATCTGGACAGGACCTCTATGGCTACACCTTC.

This clonotype came up many times. The chain uses TRBV7-8 and TRBJ2-7; 8 nucleotides align to TRBD2. Unmatched junction bases numbered 2, after V lost 4 bases and J lost 0 bases. This CDR3 region has 14 residues. Per the germline V gene, CDR1 is SGHVS and CDR2 is FQNEAQ. CDR3 sequence: CASSWGTSSYEQYF. CDR3 nucleotide sequence: TGTGCCAGCAGCTGGGGGACTAGCTCCTACGAGCAGTACTTC.

The rearrangement joins TRBV3-1 to TRBJ2-2, with 7 bases fitting TRBD1. CDR3 length: 16 amino acids. The trim removed 1 base at V and 6 bases at J, leaving 8 bases unmatched. Germline lookup yields CDR1 LGHDT and CDR2 YNNKEL (reference sequence). The CDR3 region has the DNA TGTGCCAGCAGCCAAGCTAGGGGGCGAAGCCCCGGGGAGCTGTTTTTT. It translates to CASSQARGRSPGELFF.

Ten or more counts support this clonotype. The V call is TRBV5-1, the J call TRBJ1-5; the D gene is possibly TRBD1 (5 bases). The CDR3 extends over 14 amino acids. V lost 4 bases to trimming and J lost 7 bases, with 15 bases between them. Germline CDR1 is SGHRS and CDR2 is YFSETQ. In DNA form, the CDR3 reads TGCGCCAGCAGCCGGGACCCCTCGGGGCAGCCCCAGCATTTT. Its protein product is CASSRDPSGQPQHF.

This clonotype appeared many times. This chain joins TRBV6-5 and TRBJ2-3; 10 bases fit TRBD2. V shed 4 bases, J shed 3 bases, and the junction held 4 bases outside the gene matches. The CDR3 has 15 amino acids. Germline V lookup: CDR1 MNHEY, CDR2 SVGAGI. For the CDR3, the DNA is TGTGCCAGCAGTTCTCCGGGACTAGCGACAGATACGCAGTATTTT. Its translation is CASSSPGLATDTQYF.

This clonotype was seen at least ten times. V and J are TRBV5-1 and TRBJ1-1; the D gene is possibly TRBD1 (5 bases). Germline V lookup: CDR1 SGHRS, CDR2 YFSETQ. This CDR3 contains 16 residues. V was pared by 6 bases and J by 2 bases, with 20 bases between. The DNA for the CDR3 is TGCGCCAGCACCCACGCGACCGGGGGGGGAAACACTGAAGCTTTCTTT. Encoded protein: CASTHATGGGNTEAFF.

In its sample, this clonotype was seen many times. This chain links TRBV20-1 with TRBJ1-4; D is possibly TRBD1 (6 bases). V lost 6 bases, J lost 8 bases, and 13 bases lay in between. Looked up from germline, CDR1 is DFQATT and CDR2 is SNEGSKA (reference sequence). This CDR3 comprises 12 residues. CDR3 sequence: CSARGREEKLFF. The DNA for the CDR3 is TGCAGTGCACGGGGGCGAGAGGAAAAACTGTTTTTT.

This clonotype was seen at least ten times. The chain employs TRBV4-1 and TRBJ1-2, with D perhaps TRBD1 (5 bases). The length of the CDR3 is 16 residues. Germline V gene sequence: CDR1 MGHRA, CDR2 YSYEKL. Trimming stripped 1 base from V and 1 base from J, with 13 bases between. The CDR3 DNA reads as TGCGCCAGCAGCCAAGGATTGACAGACATTAACTATGGCTACACCTTC. This codes for CASSQGLTDINYGYTF.

This clonotype was recorded at least ten times. The chain joins TRBV5-1 to TRBJ2-2; weak D call: TRBD2 (6 bases). This CDR3 contains 15 residues. The germline V and J ends were trimmed by 3 bases and 0 bases, with 9 bases remaining between them. Germline assignment: CDR1 SGHRS and CDR2 YFSETQ. CDR3 loop: CASSWGTANTGELFF. The CDR3 DNA sequence: TGCGCCAGCAGCTGGGGGACTGCGAACACCGGGGAGCTGTTTTTT.

The chain uses TRBV5-1 and TRBJ2-7; perhaps TRBD1 as D (7 bases). In germline, CDR1 is SGHRS, CDR2 YFSETQ. The CDR3 is 14 amino acids. The V end was cut by 4 bases, the J end by 3 bases, with 14 bases between. In DNA form, the CDR3 reads TGCGCCAGCAGCCAGACAGGGACTTTCTACGAGCAGTACTTC. Its translation is CASSQTGTFYEQYF.

The sample holds a few counts of this clonotype. This may arise from a read error, as a much more abundant clone is one base away. The CDR3 loop is CSAGGGRETQYF. The DNA for the CDR3 is TGCAGCGCCGGGGGGGGACGGGAGACCCAGTACTTC. The chain links TRBV29-1 to TRBJ2-5; 8 positions match TRBD2. There are 12 residues in the CDR3. V lost 7 bases and J lost 5; bases outside the gene matches: 6. Germline values: CDR1 SQVTM, CDR2 ANQGSEA.

This clonotype was seen many times. This chain links TRBV4-3 with TRBJ1-4, with 9 nucleotides matching TRBD1. CDR1 and CDR2 from the germline V gene are LGHNA and YSLEER. The CDR3 contains 16 residues. The V and J ends lost 1 base and 5 bases, in that order; junction bases with no gene match: 5. CDR3 loop: CASSQGRGTGNEKLFF. CDR3 nucleotide sequence: TGCGCCAGCAGCCAAGGTAGAGGGACAGGGAATGAAAAACTGTTTTTT.

This clonotype appeared many times. The chain has TRBV5-4 and TRBJ2-3; TRBD1 aligns across 10 bases. The germline CDR1 and CDR2 sequences are SGHNT and YYREEE (reference sequence). This CDR3 spans 16 amino acids. After removal of 2 bases from V and 1 base from J, the junction contained 4 bases not matched to a gene. CDR3 region: CASSLLGTGGTDTQYF. Written as DNA, the CDR3 is TGTGCCAGCAGCTTATTAGGGACAGGGGGCACAGATACGCAGTATTTT.

The sample holds a few counts of this clonotype. The rearrangement joins TRBV30 to TRBJ1-4, with unresolved D. Germline V gene lookup returns CDR1 GTSNPN and CDR2 SVGIG (reference sequence). V was trimmed by 0 bases and J by 8 bases, leaving 10 bases between them. The CDR3 consists of 13 residues. CDR3 residues: CAWSVMGGEKLFF. For the CDR3, the DNA is TGTGCCTGGAGTGTAATGGGCGGGGAAAAACTGTTTTTT.

Turning to this clonotype: This sequence may be a read error, since a much larger clone differs from it by one base. The V call is TRBV18, the J call TRBJ2-5, with 11 bases aligning to TRBD1. Germline CDR1 is KGHSH and CDR2 is LQKENI. The CDR3 has 16 amino acids. CDR3 amino acids: CTSSSPGTGGMETQYF. CDR3 nucleotide sequence: TGTACCAGCTCATCTCCAGGGACAGGGGGTATGGAGACCCAGTACTTC.

Ten or more counts support this clonotype. J is TRBJ2-3 and V is TRBV18; D not certain. The CDR3 has 13 residues. The V gene lost 6 bases and the J gene lost 6 bases, with 13 bases spanning the gap. Germline CDR1 KGHSH, CDR2 LQKENI. The CDR3 DNA reads TGTGCCAGCTCGCCTCTAACAATGGATACGCAGTATTTT. As protein: CASSPLTMDTQYF.

The sample holds many counts of this clonotype. V and J are TRBV29-1 and TRBJ2-1; 9 positions agree with TRBD2. Germline trimming cut 4 bases from V and 6 bases from J; bases unmatched to any gene: 7. This CDR3 comprises 14 residues. Looked up from germline, CDR1 is SQVTM and CDR2 is ANQGSEA. In DNA form, the CDR3 reads TGCAGCGTTGTTTCCGCGGGGGGGTTCAATGAGCAGTTCTTC. This encodes CSVVSAGGFNEQFF.

This clonotype was counted at least ten times. The rearrangement joins TRBV29-1 to TRBJ2-7; no reliable D call. CDR3 length: 12 residues. Germline V lookup: CDR1 SQVTM, CDR2 ANQGSEA. V lost 3 bases and J 4 bases, leaving 10 bases between the germline ends. CDR3 protein: CSVEVGPYEQYF. In nucleotides, the CDR3 is TGCAGCGTTGAGGTCGGCCCGTACGAGCAGTACTTC.

The chain is built from TRBV28 and TRBJ2-5, with TRBD2 as a possible D gene (6 bases). The germline V and J ends were trimmed by 6 bases and 2 bases, with 10 bases remaining between them. Germline assignment: CDR1 MDHEN and CDR2 SYDVKM. The CDR3 totals 13 residues. This CDR3 reads CASRGGPQETQYF. Here the CDR3 DNA reads TGTGCCAGCAGGGGAGGACCTCAAGAGACCCAGTACTTC.

The J gene is TRBJ2-1, the V gene TRBV19, with TRBD2 matching 12 bases. V lost 7 bases to trimming and J lost 3 bases; unmatched junction nucleotides: 10. The germline V gene has CDR1 LNHDA and CDR2 SQIVND (reference sequence). The CDR3 has 17 amino acids. CDR3 sequence (DNA): TGTGCCAGTACCGGGCTAGCGGGAGGGTTGATCTACAATGAGCAGTTCTTC. This encodes CASTGLAGGLIYNEQFF.

This clonotype was seen repeatedly, ten times or more. V usage is TRBV29-1 and J usage is TRBJ1-1; D is unclear. This CDR3 has 13 amino acids. Trimming stripped 3 bases from V and 0 bases from J, with 8 bases between. CDR1 and CDR2 (germline): SQVTM, ANQGSEA. The CDR3 DNA sequence: TGCAGCGTTGATGGGGTCCTGAACACTGAAGCTTTCTTT. As protein: CSVDGVLNTEAFF.

There are many counts of this clonotype. This rearrangement joins TRBV5-1 to TRBJ1-5; D remains unclear. Trimming took 5 bases from V and 0 from J, leaving 6 bases between them. The V gene's germline CDR1 is SGHRS and CDR2 YFSETQ. The CDR3 extends over 13 amino acids. CDR3 residues: CASSVDSNQPQHF. For the CDR3, the DNA is TGCGCCAGCAGTGTGGATAGCAATCAGCCCCAGCATTTT.

This clonotype was seen repeatedly, ten times or more. J is TRBJ2-7 and V is TRBV3-1, with D possibly matching TRBD1 (6 bases). CDR1 and CDR2 from the germline V gene are LGHDT and YNNKEL (reference sequence). The V gene lost 2 bases and the J gene lost 2 bases, with 13 bases spanning the gap. This CDR3 has 15 amino acids. The CDR3 loop reads CASSQPGHGPYEQYF. The CDR3 DNA is TGTGCCAGCAGCCAACCGGGACATGGACCCTACGAGCAGTACTTC.

The sample holds many counts of this clonotype. The chain uses TRBV7-9 and TRBJ2-5, with TRBD1 as a possible D gene (5 bases). The germline V and J ends were trimmed by 3 bases and 0 bases, with 8 bases remaining between them. There are 14 residues in the CDR3. Germline CDR1 is SEHNR and CDR2 is FQNEAQ (reference sequence). The CDR3 loop reads CASSFRQNQETQYF. The CDR3 bases are TGTGCCAGCAGCTTCCGACAGAACCAAGAGACCCAGTACTTC.

This clonotype was recorded many times. The rearrangement links TRBV12-3 or TRBV12-4 to TRBJ1-4; D might be TRBD1 (5 bases). This CDR3 spans 13 amino acids. Trimming cost V 8 bases and J 7 bases, with 14 bases left between them. This chain's CDR3 is CASSGWIGEKLFF. The CDR3 nucleotides are TGTGCCAGCTCAGGGTGGATCGGTGAAAAACTGTTTTTT.

This clonotype was seen at least ten times. This chain links TRBV7-3 with TRBJ2-2; 8 bases match TRBD1. Germline CDR1 and CDR2: SGHTA and FQGTGA. CDR3 length: 16 amino acids. V shed 2 bases, J shed 1 base, and the junction held 3 bases outside the gene matches. The CDR3 is CASSLAGQGNTGELFF. CDR3 sequence (DNA): TGTGCCAGCAGCTTAGCTGGACAGGGGAACACCGGGGAGCTGTTTTTT.

Ten or more counts support this clonotype. The chain carries TRBV3-1 and TRBJ2-1, with TRBD2 matching 10 bases. The CDR3 is 15 amino acids. With V trimmed by 4 bases and J by 8 bases, 8 bases remained unmatched. Looked up from germline, CDR1 is LGHDT and CDR2 is YNNKEL (reference sequence). The CDR3 loop reads CASSPNSGGTYEQFF. The DNA of the CDR3 is TGTGCCAGCAGCCCAAATAGCGGGGGGACGTATGAGCAGTTCTTC.

This clonotype was seen repeatedly, ten times or more. The CDR3 end shows no conserved phenylalanine or tryptophan, and so a read error is likely. This chain uses TRBV30 with TRBJ1-5; 10 nucleotides line up with TRBD1. CDR1 GTSNPN and CDR2 SVGIG come from the germline V gene (reference sequence). The trim removed 2 bases at V and 1 base at J, leaving 5 bases unmatched. The CDR3 contains 16 residues. CDR3 amino acids: CAWSRGQGGSNQPQHS. DNA for the CDR3: TGTGCCTGGAGTCGCGGACAGGGGGGAAGCAATCAGCCCCAGCATTCT.

The table lists this clonotype with many counts. The chain joins TRBV20-1 to TRBJ2-1; the D is unclear. Trimming took off 5 bases at V and 12 bases at J, with 5 bases between the two ends. The germline V gene encodes CDR1 DFQATT and CDR2 SNEGSKA (reference sequence). This CDR3 comprises 8 residues. CDR3: CSASGQFF. Here the CDR3 DNA reads TGCAGTGCTTCGGGGCAGTTCTTC.

This clonotype has at least ten counts. V and J are TRBV15 and TRBJ1-5, with D tentatively TRBD1 (5 bases). The CDR3 is made up of 16 amino acids. Trimming stripped 3 bases from V and 0 bases from J, with 12 bases between. Germline CDR1 LNHNV, CDR2 YYDKDF (reference sequence). The DNA for the CDR3 is TGTGCCACCAGCAGTCGGCCAGGGCTTAGCAATCAGCCCCAGCATTTT. Translating it yields CATSSRPGLSNQPQHF.